This passage covers 2 T cell receptor beta chains from one sample sequenced in a study. Treg sorting used a CD4+CD25+CD127-/low gate. TRBV12-4/TRBJ1-2 clonotypes were amplified with adaptor-ligated barcode primers. MiXCR, applied by TCRdb to the multiplex PCR reads, yields one record per CDR3 protein. The listing contains 45 to 55 distinct CDR3 sequences. Specimen: Tregs sorted from blood. The source of these receptors is a female donor with breast cancer.

The chain links TRBV12-3 or TRBV12-4 to TRBJ1-2; possibly TRBD1 for D (5 bases). This CDR3 has 12 residues. V lost 7 bases to trimming and J lost 6 bases, with 12 bases between them. The DNA for the CDR3 is TGTGCCAGCACTTATGACAGAGATGGCTACACCTTC. It codes for CASTYDRDGYTF.

By frequency in the sample, this clonotype is hyperexpanded. The V gene is TRBV12-3 or TRBV12-4, the J gene TRBJ1-2; possibly TRBD1 for D (5 bases). With 1 base removed from V and 8 bases from J, the gap between germline ends came to 17 bases. This CDR3 region has 15 residues. For the CDR3, the DNA is TGTGCCAGCAGTTTAGAGGGGATAGGCCAGGTCGGCTACACCTTC. The encoded protein is CASSLEGIGQVGYTF.